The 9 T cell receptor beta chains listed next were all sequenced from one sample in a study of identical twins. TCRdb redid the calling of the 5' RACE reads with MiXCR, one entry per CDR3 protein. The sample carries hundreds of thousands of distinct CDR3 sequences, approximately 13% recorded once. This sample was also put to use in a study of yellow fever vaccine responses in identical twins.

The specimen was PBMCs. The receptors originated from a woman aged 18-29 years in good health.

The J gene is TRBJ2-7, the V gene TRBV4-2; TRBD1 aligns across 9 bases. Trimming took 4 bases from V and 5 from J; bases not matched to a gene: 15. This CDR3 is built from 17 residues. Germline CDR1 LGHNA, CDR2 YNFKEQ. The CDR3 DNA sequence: TGTGCCAGCAGCCGAGAGCTCCAGGGACAGGGTCGGAACGAGCAGTACTTC. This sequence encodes CASSRELQGQGRNEQYF.

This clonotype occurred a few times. In nucleotides, the CDR3 is TGCAGTGCTGAGGATTCACCCCTCCACTTT. Amino acids: CSAEDSPLHF. This chain joins TRBV20-1 and TRBJ1-6, with D unclear. The V end lost 5 bases, the J end lost 8 bases, and 4 bases lay between the germline ends. The CDR3 is made up of 10 amino acids. Germline-derived CDR1 and CDR2 are DFQATT and SNEGSKA (reference sequence).

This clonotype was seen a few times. The DNA of the CDR3 is TGCAGTGCGCCGGCGTCTGGAAACACCATATATTTT. Encoded protein: CSAPASGNTIYF. The chain links TRBV20-1 to TRBJ1-3; D ambiguous. Trimming cost V 6 bases and J 1 base, with 7 bases left between them. Germline V gene lookup returns CDR1 DFQATT and CDR2 SNEGSKA (reference sequence). The CDR3 has 12 residues.

CDR3 coding DNA: TGTGCCAGCAGTATTGACCCGACTGAACCCTACGAGCAGTACTTC. It encodes CASSIDPTEPYEQYF. The gene calls are TRBV2 and TRBJ2-7, with D hard to call. The CDR3 spans 15 residues. V was clipped by 5 bases and J by 2 bases, with 16 bases between them. In germline, CDR1 is SNHLY, CDR2 FYNNEI.

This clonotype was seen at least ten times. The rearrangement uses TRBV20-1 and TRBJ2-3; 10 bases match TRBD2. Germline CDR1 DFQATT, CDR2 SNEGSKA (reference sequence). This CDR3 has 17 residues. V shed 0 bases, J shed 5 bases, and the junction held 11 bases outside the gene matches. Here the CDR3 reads CSARDFRIAGGRDTQYF. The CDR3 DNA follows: TGCAGTGCTAGAGATTTTCGTATAGCGGGGGGCCGAGATACGCAGTATTTT.

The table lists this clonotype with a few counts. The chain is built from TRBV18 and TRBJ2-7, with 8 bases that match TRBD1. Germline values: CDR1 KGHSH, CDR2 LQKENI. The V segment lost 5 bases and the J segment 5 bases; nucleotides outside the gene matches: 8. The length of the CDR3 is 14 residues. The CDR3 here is CASSSFGTGDEQYF. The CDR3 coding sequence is TGTGCCAGCTCATCCTTCGGGACAGGCGACGAGCAGTACTTC. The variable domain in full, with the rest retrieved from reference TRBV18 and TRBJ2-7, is NAGVMQNPRHLVRRRGQEARLRCSPMKGHSHVYWYRQLPEEGLKFMVYLQKENIIDESGMPKERFSAEFPKEGPSILRIQQVVRGDSAAYFCASSSFGTGDEQYFGPGTRLTVT.

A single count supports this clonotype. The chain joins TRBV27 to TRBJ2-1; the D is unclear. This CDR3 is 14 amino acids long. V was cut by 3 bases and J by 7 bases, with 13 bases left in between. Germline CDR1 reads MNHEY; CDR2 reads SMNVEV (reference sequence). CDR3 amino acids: CASSFSLGVNEQFF. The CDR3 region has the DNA TGTGCCAGCAGTTTTTCCTTAGGAGTAAATGAGCAGTTCTTC.

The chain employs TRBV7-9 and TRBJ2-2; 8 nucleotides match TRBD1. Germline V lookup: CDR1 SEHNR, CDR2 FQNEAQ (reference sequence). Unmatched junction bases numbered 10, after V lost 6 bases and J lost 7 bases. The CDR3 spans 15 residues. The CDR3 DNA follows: TGTGCCAGCAGAGGAGGGGCAGGGGGCATCGGGGAGCTGTTTTTT. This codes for CASRGGAGGIGELFF.

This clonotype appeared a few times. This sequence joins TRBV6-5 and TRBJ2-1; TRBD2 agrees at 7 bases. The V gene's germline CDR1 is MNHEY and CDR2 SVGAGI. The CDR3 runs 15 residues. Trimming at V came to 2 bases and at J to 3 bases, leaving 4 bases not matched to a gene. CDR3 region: CASSYTGTNYNEQFF. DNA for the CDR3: TGTGCCAGCAGTTACACCGGGACTAACTACAATGAGCAGTTCTTC.